The 15 T cell receptor beta chains given below trace back to one sample, sequenced in a study of blood T cell repertoires in COVID-19. Sequencing was performed with immunoSEQ multiplex PCR; in TCRdb, only in-frame clones are kept and a portion is missing. The table shows about 38,000 clones, with about nine tenths occurring only once. The sample was peripheral blood. All receptors come from a human donor in a cohort sampled during active COVID-19.

The rearrangement links TRBV18 to TRBJ2-7; 12 bases are shared with TRBD2. This CDR3 has 19 residues. Unmatched junction bases numbered 16, after V lost 3 bases and J lost 4 bases. Germline V lookup: CDR1 KGHSH, CDR2 LQKENI. The CDR3 DNA reads TGTGCCAGCTCACCTCCGGGACGCAAACTGGGGACTAGCGGGTACGAGCAGTACTTC. Encoded protein: CASSPPGRKLGTSGYEQYF.

The sample holds one count of this clone. This rearrangement joins TRBV5-1 to TRBJ1-5; TRBD1 agrees at 8 bases. Germline lookup yields CDR1 SGHRS and CDR2 YFSETQ. The V and J ends lost 2 bases and 6 bases, in that order; junction bases with no gene match: 4. The CDR3 length is 14 residues. In DNA, the CDR3 is TGCGCCAGCAGCTTAATGACAGGGGTTCAGCCCCAGCATTTT. Protein sequence: CASSLMTGVQPQHF.

With regard to this clone: Other DNA sequences in the sample encode the same CDR3. The chain has TRBV7-8 and TRBJ2-2, with D maybe TRBD1 (6 bases). Germline CDR1 and CDR2: SGHVS and FQNEAQ. V was pared by 1 base and J by 8 bases, with 14 bases between. The CDR3 consists of 15 residues. The CDR3 DNA reads as TGTGCCAGCAGCTTAGAAGGGCAGGGGTCAGGGGAGCTGTTTTTT. This codes for CASSLEGQGSGELFF.

This clone was picked up one time. The V and J genes are TRBV2 and TRBJ2-3, with 7 bases aligning to TRBD1. The CDR3 consists of 14 residues. V was pared by 5 bases and J by 1 base, with 3 bases of the junction left unmatched. The V gene's germline CDR1 is SNHLY and CDR2 FYNNEI. The CDR3 protein is CASSTGVGTDTQYF. For the CDR3, the DNA is TGTGCCAGCAGTACAGGGGTAGGCACAGATACGCAGTATTTT.

The table lists this clone with a few counts. This sequence joins TRBV18 and TRBJ2-7; TRBD2 aligns across 8 bases. Unmatched junction bases numbered 10, after V lost 1 base and J lost 2 bases. The CDR3 loop spans 17 amino acids. Germline values: CDR1 KGHSH, CDR2 LQKENI. The chain's CDR3 is CASSPRPLREVTYEQYF. For the CDR3, the DNA is TGTGCCAGCTCACCACGTCCGTTGCGGGAGGTCACCTACGAGCAGTACTTC.

The rearrangement links TRBV30 to TRBJ1-1, with D maybe TRBD1 (6 bases). Germline loops: CDR1 GTSNPN, CDR2 SVGIG (reference sequence). The CDR3 consists of 15 residues. Trimming pared 2 bases from V and 4 bases from J, leaving 17 bases between. CDR3 DNA: TGTGCCTGGAGTCAACAGGGTTTGGCGGGCACTGAAGCTTTCTTT. Amino acids: CAWSQQGLAGTEAFF.

The rearrangement links TRBV18 to TRBJ1-6; D remains ambiguous. The V and J ends lost 1 base and 0 bases respectively, with 7 bases between them. The CDR3 consists of 16 residues. Germline V CDR1 and CDR2: KGHSH, LQKENI. As DNA, the CDR3 is TGTGCCAGCTCACCACGGACTAGCTCCTATAATTCACCCCTCCACTTT. This translates into CASSPRTSSYNSPLHF.

The chain combines TRBV28 with TRBJ2-1; no firm D call. The V end lost 2 bases, the J end lost 4 bases, and 3 bases lay between the germline ends. The CDR3 contains 12 residues. CDR1 is MDHEN and CDR2 is SYDVKM in the germline V gene. CDR3 loop: CASSLQYNEQFF. The CDR3 DNA is TGTGCCAGCAGTTTACAGTACAATGAGCAGTTCTTC. Looking up the rest from reference TRBV28 and TRBJ2-1 gives the full variable domain: DVKVTQSSRYLVKRTGEKVFLECVQDMDHENMFWYRQDPGLGLRLIYFSYDVKMKEKGDIPEGYSVSREKKERFSLILESASTNQTSMYLCASSLQYNEQFFGPGTRLTVL.

This rearrangement joins TRBV5-1 to TRBJ1-2, with 12 positions matching TRBD1. Per the germline V gene, CDR1 is SGHRS and CDR2 is YFSETQ. This CDR3 is 14 amino acids long. J gave up 7 bases and V 3 bases, and 4 bases lay outside the gene matches. The CDR3 coding sequence is TGCGCCAGCAGCTCGGGACAGGGGGCCGGTGGCTACACCTTC. It specifies CASSSGQGAGGYTF.

The V call is TRBV2, the J call TRBJ2-3, with TRBD2 matching 9 bases. The germline gives CDR1 SNHLY, CDR2 FYNNEI. The V and J ends lost 3 bases and 2 bases, in that order; junction bases with no gene match: 6. The CDR3 is 16 residues long. CDR3 in DNA: TGTGCCAGCAGTGAGGCGGGGGGGGCATACACAGATACGCAGTATTTT. It yields the protein CASSEAGGAYTDTQYF.

The rearrangement uses TRBV20-1 and TRBJ2-1; D call uncertain. CDR1 is DFQATT and CDR2 is SNEGSKA in the germline V gene (reference sequence). The CDR3 is 11 amino acids. The CDR3, as DNA: TGCGGTACACAATTCTACAATGAGCAGTTCTTC. Its translation: CGTQFYNEQFF.

The V and J genes are TRBV6-2 or TRBV6-3 and TRBJ2-1, with 12 bases matching TRBD1. V was pared by 0 bases and J by 6 bases, with 3 bases of the junction left unmatched. The V gene's germline CDR1 is MNHEY and CDR2 SVGEGT. This CDR3 is 16 amino acids long. CDR3 sequence (DNA): TGTGCCAGCAGTTACTCGCGGGACAGGGGGCGCAATGAGCAGTTCTTC. As protein: CASSYSRDRGRNEQFF.

This chain uses TRBV5-1 with TRBJ2-2; D is perhaps TRBD1 (7 bases). Per germline, CDR1 SGHRS and CDR2 YFSETQ. V was cut by 0 bases and J by 4 bases, with 10 bases left in between. This CDR3 comprises 15 residues. The CDR3 region has the DNA TGCGCCAGCAGCTTGGTTCAGGGGGGCACCGGGGAGCTGTTTTTT. It yields the protein CASSLVQGGTGELFF.

This clone was counted between two and nine times. This chain joins TRBV7-9 and TRBJ1-5; D gene unclear. The germline V gene encodes CDR1 SEHNR and CDR2 FQNEAQ (reference sequence). This CDR3 spans 15 amino acids. V gave up 5 bases and J gave up 8 bases, with 19 bases separating them. CDR3 sequence reads: CASSPSGSSPEPQHF. CDR3 DNA: TGTGCCAGCAGCCCCTCCGGGAGCTCTCCAGAGCCCCAGCATTTT.

This chain joins TRBV28 and TRBJ1-1; 8 positions agree with TRBD1. CDR1 MDHEN and CDR2 SYDVKM come from the germline V gene. The CDR3 is made up of 14 amino acids. The V gene end was trimmed by 5 bases and the J gene end by 4 bases; junction bases not matched to a gene: 6. CDR3 sequence: CASSQPRGPTEAFF. The DNA of the CDR3 is TGTGCCAGCAGTCAACCCAGGGGGCCCACTGAAGCTTTCTTT.